The clone carrying this TCR beta chain was detected a few times. J was trimmed by 0 bases and V by 6 bases; bases with no gene match: 3. Germline CDR1 MNHEY, CDR2 SVGAGI. There are 14 residues in the CDR3. Via MiXCR, TCRdb re-called the 5' RACE reads, giving one row per CDR3 protein. This repertoire shows roughly 13,000 distinct CDR3 sequences, more than 20% found once; its top ten account for around 3.3%. Purified naive CD4+ T cells were depleted of CD25+ Tregs. The sequence derives from a female donor with breast cancer. The V gene is TRBV6-5, the J gene TRBJ2-7, with 9 bases aligning to TRBD1. The sequenced material came from naive CD4+ T cells sorted from blood. Described subset: naive CD4+ T cells, CD4+CD45RA+CD25-. The chain's CDR3 is CASRKTGGSYEQYF. CDR3 in DNA: TGTGCCAGCAGGAAGACAGGGGGCTCCTACGAGCAGTACTTC.